The source of this TCR beta chain is a study of T cell responses to AZD1222 COVID-19 vaccine. Whole-study context: The analysis combined second doses at about 4 or about 12 weeks.

TCRdb's table, derived via immunoSEQ multiplex PCR, lists solely in-frame clones and lacks some. The sample includes approximately 120,000 clones, roughly 90% of them seen just once. The CDR3 sequence is 16 residues long. The V end lost 2 bases, the J end lost 2 bases, and 13 bases lay between the germline ends. Germline assignment: CDR1 SGHVS and CDR2 FQNEAQ. This sample comprised peripheral blood, obtained on day 0 of AZD1222 vaccination. This chain connects TRBV7-8 to TRBJ1-5; D is ambiguous. This TCR was recovered from an adult in good health. The CDR3 here is CASSLRAETRNQPQHF. CDR3 bases: TGTGCCAGCAGCTTAAGAGCAGAGACTCGCAATCAGCCCCAGCATTTT.